This paragraph reports one T cell receptor (beta chain). These data are taken from a study of Graves' ophthalmopathy and Graves' hyperthyroidism. No donor had other autoimmune disease, uncontrolled infection, pregnancy or lactation. Clinicians made diagnoses from clinical symptoms, serum thyroxine, TRAb, thyroid ultrasound and orbital computed tomography. The CDR3 covers 15 residues. Germline V CDR1 and CDR2: MNHNS, SASEGT. Trimming stripped 4 bases from V and 0 bases from J, with 12 bases between. RNA transcripts were the source from which TCR beta CDR3 regions were amplified. Second-round multiplex PCR came after a first-round RT-PCR that employed HTBI primers. A single record per CDR3 protein comes from TCRdb applying MiXCR to the multiplex PCR reads. The profile shows about 550,000 distinct CDR3 sequences, about 35% of them singletons.

The chain joins TRBV6-1 to TRBJ1-1; D unresolved. The specimen was peripheral blood or thyroid tissue (not recorded which). The TCR sequence derives from an adult man with Graves' hyperthyroidism. DNA of the CDR3: TGTGCCAGCAGTGCGGCAGTTATTATGAACACTGAAGCTTTCTTT. The encoded protein is CASSAAVIMNTEAFF.